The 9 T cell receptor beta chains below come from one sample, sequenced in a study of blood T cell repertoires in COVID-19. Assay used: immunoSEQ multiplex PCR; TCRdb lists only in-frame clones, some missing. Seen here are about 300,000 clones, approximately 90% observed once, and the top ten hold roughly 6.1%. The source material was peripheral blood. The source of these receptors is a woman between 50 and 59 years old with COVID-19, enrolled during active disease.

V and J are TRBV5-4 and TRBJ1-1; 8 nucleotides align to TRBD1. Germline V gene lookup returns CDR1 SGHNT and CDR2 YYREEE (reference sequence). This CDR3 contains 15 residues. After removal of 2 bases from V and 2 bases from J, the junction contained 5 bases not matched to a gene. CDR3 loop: CASSFWTGSNTEAFF. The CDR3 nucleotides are TGTGCCAGCAGCTTCTGGACAGGGAGTAACACTGAAGCTTTCTTT.

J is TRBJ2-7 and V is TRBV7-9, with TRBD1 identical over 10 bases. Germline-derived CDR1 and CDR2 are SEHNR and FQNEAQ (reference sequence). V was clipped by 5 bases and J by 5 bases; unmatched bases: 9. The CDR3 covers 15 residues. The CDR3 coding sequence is TGTGCCAGCAGCCCCACGGGACAGGGGAACGACGAGCAGTACTTC. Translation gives CASSPTGQGNDEQYF.

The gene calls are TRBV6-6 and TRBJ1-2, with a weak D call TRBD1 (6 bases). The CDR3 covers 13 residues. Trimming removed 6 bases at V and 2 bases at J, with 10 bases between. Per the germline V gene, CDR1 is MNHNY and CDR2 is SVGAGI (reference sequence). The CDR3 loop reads CASSLDSNYGYTF. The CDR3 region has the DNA TGTGCCAGCAGCTTGGACAGCAACTATGGCTACACCTTC.

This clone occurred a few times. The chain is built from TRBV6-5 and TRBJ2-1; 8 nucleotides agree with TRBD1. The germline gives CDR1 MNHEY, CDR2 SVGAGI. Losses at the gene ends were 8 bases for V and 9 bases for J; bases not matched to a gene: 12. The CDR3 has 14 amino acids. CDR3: CASQITGGRGEQFF. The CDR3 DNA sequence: TGTGCCAGCCAGATTACAGGGGGACGTGGTGAGCAGTTCTTC.

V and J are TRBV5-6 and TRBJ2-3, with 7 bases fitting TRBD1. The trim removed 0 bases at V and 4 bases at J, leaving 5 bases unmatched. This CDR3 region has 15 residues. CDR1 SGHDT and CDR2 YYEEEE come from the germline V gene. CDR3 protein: CASSLGQGGADTQYF. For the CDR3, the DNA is TGTGCCAGCAGCTTGGGACAGGGTGGGGCAGATACGCAGTATTTT.

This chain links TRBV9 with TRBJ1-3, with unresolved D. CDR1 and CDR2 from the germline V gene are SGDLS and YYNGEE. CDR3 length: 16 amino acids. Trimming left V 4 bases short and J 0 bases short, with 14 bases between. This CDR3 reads CASSNSPRRSGNTIYF. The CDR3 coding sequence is TGTGCCAGCAGCAACTCCCCGCGGCGCTCTGGAAACACCATATATTTT.

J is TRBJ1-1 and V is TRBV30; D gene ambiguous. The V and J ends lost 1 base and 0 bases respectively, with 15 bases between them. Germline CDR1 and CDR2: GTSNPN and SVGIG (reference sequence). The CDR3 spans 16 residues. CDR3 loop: CAWSGARTFMNTEAFF. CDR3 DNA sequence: TGTGCCTGGAGTGGGGCCAGAACGTTCATGAACACTGAAGCTTTCTTT.

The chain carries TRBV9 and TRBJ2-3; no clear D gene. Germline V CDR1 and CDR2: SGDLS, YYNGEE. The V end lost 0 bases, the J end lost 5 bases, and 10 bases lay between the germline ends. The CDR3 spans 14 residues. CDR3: CASSVDVAEDTQYF. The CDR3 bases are TGTGCCAGCAGCGTAGACGTTGCAGAAGATACGCAGTATTTT.

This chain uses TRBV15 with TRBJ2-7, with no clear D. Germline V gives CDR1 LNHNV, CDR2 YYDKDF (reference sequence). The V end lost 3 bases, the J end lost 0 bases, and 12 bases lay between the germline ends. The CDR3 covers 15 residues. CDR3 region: CATSRPTGYSYEQYF. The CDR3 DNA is TGTGCCACCAGCAGGCCCACTGGTTACTCCTACGAGCAGTACTTC.